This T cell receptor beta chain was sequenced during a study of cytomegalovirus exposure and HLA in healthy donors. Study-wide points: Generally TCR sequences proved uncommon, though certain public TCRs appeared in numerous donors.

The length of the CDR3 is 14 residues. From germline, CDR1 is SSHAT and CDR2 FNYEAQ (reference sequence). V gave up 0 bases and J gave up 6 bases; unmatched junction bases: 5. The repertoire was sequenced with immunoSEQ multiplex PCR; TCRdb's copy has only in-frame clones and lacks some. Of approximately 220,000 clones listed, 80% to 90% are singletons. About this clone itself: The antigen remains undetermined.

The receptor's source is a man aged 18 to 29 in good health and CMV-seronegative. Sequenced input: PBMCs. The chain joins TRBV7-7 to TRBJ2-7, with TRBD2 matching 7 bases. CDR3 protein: CASSLAGGGGEQYF. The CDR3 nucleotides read TGTGCCAGCAGCTTAGCTGGAGGCGGGGGCGAGCAGTACTTC.